These 25 T cell receptor beta chains were sequenced from one sample in a study of blood T cell repertoires in COVID-19 (dated by TCRdb to the early 2020s). Library generation was performed with the immunoSEQ multiplex PCR assay. TCRdb mirrors the immuneACCESS table, restricted to in-frame sequences. Some clones are absent from its copies; in checked studies, under half trace to an unresolved V gene, and the reason for the others is unknown. The sample contains a few hundred thousand clones, about 88% of them found a single time. Of the sample, 4.1% is held by the ten largest clones. Source material: PBMCs or T cells enriched from blood (not recorded which). These receptors all come from a young man with acute COVID-19.

The chain employs TRBV28 and TRBJ1-5, with a weak D call TRBD1 (5 bases). Germline values: CDR1 MDHEN, CDR2 SYDVKM. The CDR3 loop spans 13 amino acids. Trimming took off 10 bases at V and 2 bases at J, with 12 bases between the two ends. The CDR3 loop is CAIHGGGNQPQHF. The CDR3 coding sequence is TGTGCCATCCACGGGGGAGGCAATCAGCCCCAGCATTTT.

This clone occurred once. The rearrangement links TRBV5-1 to TRBJ1-4; TRBD1 is a possible D gene (6 bases). Germline V gene lookup returns CDR1 SGHRS and CDR2 YFSETQ. V dropped 1 base and J dropped 2 bases, with 9 bases sitting between them. The CDR3 sequence is 15 residues long. This CDR3 is CASSLQGLTNEKLFF. The CDR3 DNA follows: TGCGCCAGCAGCTTGCAGGGGCTGACTAATGAAAAACTGTTTTTT.

The genes are TRBV6-5 and TRBJ1-6; TRBD1 matches 7 bases. Germline CDR1 and CDR2: MNHEY and SVGAGI. Germline trimming cut 5 bases from V and 6 bases from J; bases unmatched to any gene: 4. The CDR3 totals 14 residues. The CDR3 DNA reads TGTGCCAGCAGTAGCGACAGGGTTAATTCACCCCTCCACTTT. As protein: CASSSDRVNSPLHF.

The chain joins TRBV6-2 or TRBV6-3 to TRBJ1-2, with no clear D. V shed 2 bases and J shed 8 bases, with 9 bases lying between them. This CDR3 region has 12 residues. Germline V gives CDR1 MNHEY, CDR2 SVGEGT. The CDR3 DNA reads as TGTGCCAGCAGTTACCACCCGGGGGGCTACACCTTC. This sequence encodes CASSYHPGGYTF.

This clone is a singleton in its sample. The chain couples TRBV6-4 to TRBJ1-2; 11 nucleotides match TRBD1. Germline V CDR1 and CDR2: MRHNA, SNTAGT. Germline trimming cut 4 bases from V and 4 bases from J; bases unmatched to any gene: 8. The CDR3 runs 16 residues. The CDR3 coding sequence is TGTGCCAGCAGTGCGAGTGGGACAGGGGGACGCTATGGCTACACCTTC. Translation: CASSASGTGGRYGYTF.

A remark on this clone: This sample includes further DNA sequences coding for the same CDR3. The rearrangement uses TRBV9 and TRBJ2-3; D is possibly TRBD1 (5 bases). The CDR3 contains 15 residues. V dropped 0 bases and J dropped 0 bases, with 8 bases sitting between them. Germline CDR1 is SGDLS and CDR2 is YYNGEE. CDR3 bases: TGTGCCAGCAGCGTAGAGGCAGGGAGCACAGATACGCAGTATTTT. This codes for CASSVEAGSTDTQYF.

This clone was counted once. The chain has TRBV10-2 and TRBJ1-4, with no clear D. Germline V gene lookup returns CDR1 WSHSY and CDR2 SAAADI. This CDR3 is 14 amino acids long. V shed 4 bases and J shed 4 bases, with 10 bases lying between them. CDR3 amino acids: CASSGLEFNEKLFF. The CDR3 nucleotides are TGCGCCAGCAGTGGGTTAGAATTTAATGAAAAACTGTTTTTT.

This chain joins TRBV6-1 and TRBJ2-1, with 7 bases fitting TRBD2. CDR3 length: 15 amino acids. Germline-derived CDR1 and CDR2 are MNHNS and SASEGT. After removal of 3 bases from V and 3 bases from J, the junction contained 5 bases not matched to a gene. CDR3 nucleotide sequence: TGTGCCAGCAGTGAGGGAGGGCGCAGCTACAATGAGCAGTTCTTC. It is translated as CASSEGGRSYNEQFF.

The chain recombines TRBV7-2 with TRBJ2-3; the match to TRBD1 covers 7 bases. There are 15 residues in the CDR3. Germline lookup yields CDR1 SGHTA and CDR2 FQGNSA. V shed 1 base and J 6 bases; nucleotides not matched to a gene: 7. CDR3 residues: CASSLEARDSDTQYF. DNA for the CDR3: TGTGCCAGCAGCTTAGAAGCTAGGGACAGCGATACGCAGTATTTT.

The rearrangement joins TRBV15 to TRBJ1-2; D is uncertain. Trimming cost V 5 bases and J 8 bases, with 21 bases left between them. The germline V gene encodes CDR1 LNHNV and CDR2 YYDKDF (reference sequence). This CDR3 region has 15 residues. The CDR3 region is CATSDGGPSMGGYTF. The CDR3, as DNA: TGTGCCACCAGCGACGGAGGACCCAGCATGGGGGGCTACACCTTC.

The chain has TRBV7-9 and TRBJ2-1; D call uncertain. Trimming removed 5 bases at V and 0 bases at J, with 8 bases between. The length of the CDR3 is 14 residues. In germline, CDR1 is SEHNR, CDR2 FQNEAQ (reference sequence). The CDR3 is CASSAPSSYNEQFF. The CDR3, as DNA: TGTGCCAGCAGCGCCCCGAGCTCCTACAATGAGCAGTTCTTC.

V and J are TRBV11-2 and TRBJ2-3; D is perhaps TRBD2 (6 bases). From germline, CDR1 is SGHAT and CDR2 FQNNGV. The CDR3 contains 15 residues. The V gene lost 0 bases and the J gene lost 3 bases, with 10 bases spanning the gap. CDR3: CASSLEHRETDTQYF. CDR3 DNA sequence: TGTGCCAGCAGCTTAGAACACCGGGAGACAGATACGCAGTATTTT.

This chain joins TRBV6-5 and TRBJ1-1, with TRBD1 as a possible D gene (5 bases). The CDR3 is 11 amino acids. Trimming pared 6 bases from V and 4 bases from J, leaving 6 bases between. Germline V gene sequence: CDR1 MNHEY, CDR2 SVGAGI. The CDR3 nucleotides read TGTGCCAGCAGGGGGCTCACTGAAGCTTTCTTT. Its protein product is CASRGLTEAFF.

The chain couples TRBV9 to TRBJ2-1; no definite D call. Between the trimmed V and J ends, which lost 0 bases and 8 bases, there was a span of 6 bases. CDR1 and CDR2 (germline): SGDLS, YYNGEE. CDR3 size: 12 residues. The CDR3: CASSVAIDEQFF. Written as DNA, the CDR3 is TGTGCCAGCAGCGTAGCTATTGATGAGCAGTTCTTC.

The chain combines TRBV11-2 with TRBJ2-5; 7 bases align to TRBD2. The CDR3 length is 16 residues. CDR1 and CDR2 (germline): SGHAT, FQNNGV. After removal of 5 bases from V and 1 base from J, the junction contained 10 bases not matched to a gene. As DNA, the CDR3 is TGTGCCAGCAGCCCCTCGGGGAGGGTACTCCAAGAGACCCAGTACTTC. It is translated as CASSPSGRVLQETQYF.

The chain combines TRBV28 with TRBJ1-1; no reliable D call. Trimming stripped 2 bases from V and 4 bases from J, with 11 bases between. Germline assignment: CDR1 MDHEN and CDR2 SYDVKM. The CDR3 is 14 residues long. The CDR3 DNA reads as TGTGCCAGCAGTTTAGAGTCCGTGTCCACTGAAGCTTTCTTT. This translates into CASSLESVSTEAFF.

This rearrangement joins TRBV6-5 to TRBJ1-3; D not resolved. This CDR3 spans 12 amino acids. The germline V and J ends were trimmed by 10 bases and 0 bases, with 7 bases remaining between them. The germline V gene has CDR1 MNHEY and CDR2 SVGAGI. CDR3 in DNA: TGTGCCACCATAGTCTCTGGAAACACCATATATTTT. Translation gives CATIVSGNTIYF.

This chain joins TRBV19 and TRBJ1-6; D is ambiguous. The V end lost 8 bases, the J end lost 10 bases, and 12 bases lay between the germline ends. The CDR3 has 12 amino acids. Germline lookup yields CDR1 LNHDA and CDR2 SQIVND (reference sequence). This chain's CDR3 is CASQTVVSPLHF. The CDR3 DNA reads TGTGCCAGTCAAACAGTGGTCTCACCCCTCCACTTT.

This chain connects TRBV6-4 to TRBJ1-1, with a weak D call TRBD1 (5 bases). Trimming stripped 3 bases from V and 5 bases from J, with 16 bases between. There are 15 residues in the CDR3. Germline CDR1 MRHNA, CDR2 SNTAGT. This CDR3 reads CASSETLGAWTEAFF. CDR3 DNA sequence: TGTGCCAGCAGTGAAACTTTAGGGGCGTGGACTGAAGCTTTCTTT.

J is TRBJ2-5 and V is TRBV6-5; 7 positions agree with TRBD2. Per the germline V gene, CDR1 is MNHEY and CDR2 is SVGAGI. The J segment lost 5 bases and the V segment lost 4 bases, leaving 7 bases of the junction unmatched. This CDR3 contains 14 residues. CDR3 region: CASSSEAGSETQYF. The DNA of the CDR3 is TGTGCCAGCAGTTCGGAAGCGGGATCTGAGACCCAGTACTTC.

The chain is built from TRBV6-5 and TRBJ1-1; maybe TRBD1 (6 bases). From germline, CDR1 is MNHEY and CDR2 SVGAGI. The ends were cut back, 5 bases at V and 6 bases at J, with 13 bases in the middle. CDR3 length: 13 amino acids. The CDR3 loop reads CASSITGFAEAFF. The CDR3 DNA reads as TGTGCCAGCAGTATTACAGGGTTCGCTGAAGCTTTCTTT.

CDR3 in amino acids: CASSLGTYQETQYF. The CDR3 DNA follows: TGCGCCAGCAGCTTAGGGACTTACCAAGAGACCCAGTACTTC. The V gene is TRBV5-1, the J gene TRBJ2-5; a weak D match, TRBD2 (6 bases). Per the germline V gene, CDR1 is SGHRS and CDR2 is YFSETQ. V lost 2 bases and J 0 bases, leaving 8 bases between the germline ends. The CDR3 consists of 14 residues.

This chain's CDR3 is CASSQGHKNTEAFF. CDR3 nucleotide sequence: TGTGCCAGCAGCCAGGGACACAAGAACACTGAAGCTTTCTTT. The chain couples TRBV3-1 (or the pseudogene TRBV3-2) to TRBJ1-1; D perhaps matches TRBD1 (6 bases). This CDR3 has 14 amino acids. Per germline, CDR1 LGHDT and CDR2 YNNKEL (reference sequence). V lost 3 bases, J lost 1 base, and 9 bases lay in between.

The chain joins TRBV19 to TRBJ2-1; TRBD1 is a possible D gene (6 bases). The CDR3 extends over 13 amino acids. Germline CDR1 is LNHDA and CDR2 is SQIVND (reference sequence). With 6 bases removed from V and 4 bases from J, the gap between germline ends came to 10 bases. CDR3 coding DNA: TGTGCCAGTAGGGACAGCATTTACAATGAGCAGTTCTTC. It encodes CASRDSIYNEQFF.

The V and J genes are TRBV15 and TRBJ2-2, with 9 bases fitting TRBD1. V dropped 8 bases and J dropped 0; count of bases not matched to a gene: 1. Germline lookup yields CDR1 LNHNV and CDR2 YYDKDF (reference sequence). The CDR3 totals 14 residues. The CDR3: CATWDRANTGELFF. The CDR3 nucleotides read TGTGCCACCTGGGACAGGGCGAACACCGGGGAGCTGTTTTTT.